The subject of this entry is one T cell receptor (beta chain). Produced via immunoSEQ multiplex PCR; TCRdb's table is partial and in-frame only. The sample yields fewer than 350,000 clones, around nine tenths seen once. The entry originates in a study of blood T cell repertoires in COVID-19. Exposed participants encountered a COVID-19 case during the 2 weeks preceding study entry. The J segment lost 4 bases and the V segment lost 11 bases, leaving 16 bases of the junction unmatched. Germline assignment: CDR1 LNHDA and CDR2 SQIVND (reference sequence). The CDR3 runs to 16 residues. The chain carries TRBV19 and TRBJ1-5, with TRBD1 identical over 8 bases. The sequence was obtained from a young woman who had been exposed to COVID-19. The specimen was PBMCs or T cells enriched from blood (not recorded which). CDR3 nucleotide sequence: TGTGCCCCCATCCAATCGAGGACAGGGCAGAATCAGCCCCAGCATTTT. Translated: CAPIQSRTGQNQPQHF.